This T cell receptor (beta chain) derives from a study of shared clonotypes between healthy human individuals. The CDR3 has 14 residues. CDR1 is LNHDA and CDR2 is SQIVND in the germline V gene (reference sequence). V dropped 3 bases and J dropped 7 bases, with 10 bases sitting between them. Of note for this clone: Its antigen remains unidentified.

A deep-level run was used for the assay. Several immunoSEQ plates held equal portions of the genomic DNA taken from each subset. The method was immunoSEQ multiplex PCR; TCRdb's version includes in-frame clones alone and lacks a portion of them. Seen here are some 980,000 clones, approximately 80% observed once, and the top ten hold around 1.5%. Study-wide results and limits: How much donors shared clonotypes was expected to be affected by sequencing depth.

CD4+ cell separation produced CD45RA+ naive and CD45RA-negative memory subsets. What was sequenced was memory CD4+ T cells sorted from blood. The subset is: CD45RA-negative fraction. The rearrangement links TRBV19 to TRBJ1-6; unclear D gene. This clonotype was sampled from a man younger than 30 in good health. The CDR3 region is CASSMDGSNSPLHF. Written as DNA, the CDR3 is TGTGCCAGTAGTATGGACGGTTCAAATTCACCCCTCCACTTT.